These 15 T cell receptor beta chains were sequenced from one sample in a study of T cell repertoires in cytomegalovirus infection. Each CDR3 protein gets one entry after TCRdb re-called the reads with MiXCR. The data contain 200,000 to 300,000 distinct CDR3 sequences, around 9% of them seen just once; the ten biggest clones take up over 13%. The specimen sequenced was PBMCs. The receptors here all came from a human donor in good health (CMV status not recorded). Some clones in this sample may be carry-over from other donors' samples.

The CDR3 loop reads CASSTRPSPGELFF. CDR3 nucleotides: TGTGCCAGCAGTACCAGACCCTCCCCCGGGGAGCTGTTTTTT. The chain is built from TRBV28 and TRBJ2-2; the D is unclear. The V end lost 5 bases, the J end lost 6 bases, and 13 bases lay between the germline ends. The CDR3 contains 14 residues. The V gene's germline CDR1 is MDHEN and CDR2 SYDVKM.

Ten or more counts support this clonotype. V usage is TRBV7-2 and J usage is TRBJ2-3; TRBD1 aligns across 10 bases. Looked up from germline, CDR1 is SGHTA and CDR2 is FQGNSA. V lost 4 bases, J lost 0 bases, and 7 bases stayed unmatched. The CDR3 sequence is 17 residues long. CDR3 in amino acids: CASSSRTGGISTDTQYF. CDR3 DNA: TGTGCCAGCAGCTCGAGGACAGGGGGTATTAGCACAGATACGCAGTATTTT.

This clonotype has a count of ten or more. The chain has TRBV7-2 and TRBJ2-7; 11 bases agree with TRBD1. Germline V lookup: CDR1 SGHTA, CDR2 FQGNSA. The CDR3 consists of 15 residues. V was clipped by 5 bases and J by 6 bases; unmatched bases: 9. The CDR3 DNA is TGTGCCAGCAGCCGGGGGACAGGGGGGGCCTTCGAGCAGTACTTC. Its protein product is CASSRGTGGAFEQYF.

There are many counts of this clonotype. The chain combines TRBV11-2 with TRBJ2-5; no clear D gene. V was pared by 3 bases and J by 5 bases, with 22 bases between. The germline V gene has CDR1 SGHAT and CDR2 FQNNGV. The CDR3 consists of 17 residues. CDR3 in DNA: TGTGCCAGCAGCTTGATTATGTCTGCGTGGCGTCAGGAGACCCAGTACTTC. Amino acid sequence: CASSLIMSAWRQETQYF.

The V and J genes are TRBV7-9 and TRBJ1-1; 9 nucleotides agree with TRBD1. CDR1 and CDR2 (germline): SEHNR, FQNEAQ (reference sequence). The CDR3 length is 16 residues. V trimming: 2 bases; J trimming: 5 bases; junction bases outside the gene matches: 9. In nucleotides, the CDR3 is TGTGCCAGCAGCTTACCGATCGGACAGGGGAGGACTGAAGCTTTCTTT. It is translated as CASSLPIGQGRTEAFF.

This clonotype was seen a handful of times. The rearrangement joins TRBV12-3 or TRBV12-4 to TRBJ2-2, with TRBD1 identical over 12 bases. This CDR3 comprises 16 residues. V shed 6 bases and J 4 bases; nucleotides not matched to a gene: 6. The CDR3 loop is CASRPGQGALTGELFF. The CDR3 DNA follows: TGTGCCAGCAGACCGGGACAGGGGGCGCTCACCGGGGAGCTGTTTTTT.

The chain links TRBV27 to TRBJ2-6; the D gene is possibly TRBD1 (5 bases). CDR1 is MNHEY and CDR2 is SMNVEV in the germline V gene (reference sequence). The CDR3 has 17 amino acids. Trimming took off 5 bases at V and 0 bases at J, with 14 bases between the two ends. The CDR3 region has the DNA TGTGCCAGCAGTGCACATAAGACAGCCTCTGGGGCCAACGTCCTGACTTTC. It encodes CASSAHKTASGANVLTF.

This sequence joins TRBV20-1 and TRBJ2-1, with a weak D call TRBD1 (6 bases). CDR3 length: 13 amino acids. Germline V gene sequence: CDR1 DFQATT, CDR2 SNEGSKA (reference sequence). Trimming removed 5 bases from V and 4 bases from J, with 12 bases in between. The CDR3 sequence: CSAPDSRYNEQFF. As DNA, the CDR3 is TGCAGTGCTCCGGACAGTAGATACAATGAGCAGTTCTTC.

A few counts support this clonotype. An end of the junction does not agree with germline; a read error may underlie this. The chain is built from TRBV6-5 and TRBJ1-2; possible D gene TRBD1, 6 bases. CDR3 length equals 13 residues. The germline V gene encodes CDR1 MNHEY and CDR2 SVGAGI. CDR3 DNA: TGTGCCAGCAAAGATAGCATCTGGCAGGACAGCGTCTTC. It encodes CASKDSIWQDSVF.

This clonotype has at least ten counts. V and J are TRBV6-5 and TRBJ2-2; either TRBD1 or TRBD2 may supply D (5 bases each). CDR1 is MNHEY, CDR2 SVGAGI, per germline. The length of the CDR3 is 14 residues. Between the trimmed V and J ends, which lost 11 bases and 2 bases, there was a span of 15 bases. CDR3 nucleotides: TGTGCCGGGAAGCCGGGACCAAACACCGGGGAGCTGTTTTTT. Translation: CAGKPGPNTGELFF.

This chain uses TRBV2 with TRBJ1-6; weak D call: TRBD1 (6 bases). Trimming stripped 7 bases from V and 0 bases from J, with 10 bases between. The CDR3 covers 15 residues. Per the germline V gene, CDR1 is SNHLY and CDR2 is FYNNEI. The CDR3 coding sequence is TGTGCCAGCAAGCGGGGGCCCTCCTATAATTCACCCCTCCACTTT. Translated, it gives CASKRGPSYNSPLHF.

This clonotype occurred many times. This chain links TRBV19 with TRBJ2-3, with 9 bases fitting TRBD2. This CDR3 spans 16 amino acids. Germline CDR1 reads LNHDA; CDR2 reads SQIVND (reference sequence). V trimming: 2 bases; J trimming: 4 bases; junction bases outside the gene matches: 7. As DNA, the CDR3 is TGTGCCAGTAGTATATTTGGCGGGAGGGCGTCAGATACGCAGTATTTT. This encodes CASSIFGGRASDTQYF. Variable domain in full (rest from reference TRBV19 and TRBJ2-3): DGGITQSPKYLFRKEGQNVTLSCEQNLNHDAMYWYRQDPGQGLRLIYYSQIVNDFQKGDIAEGYSVSREKKESFPLTVTSAQKNPTAFYLCASSIFGGRASDTQYFGPGTRLTVL.

This clonotype was detected ten times or more. This rearrangement joins TRBV7-2 to TRBJ2-5; D is uncertain. Trimming pared 8 bases from V and 2 bases from J, leaving 12 bases between. Germline CDR1 reads SGHTA; CDR2 reads FQGNSA. The CDR3 has 13 amino acids. CDR3 in DNA: TGTGCCAGCTGCCCGACCCCGCAAGAGACCCAGTACTTC. It codes for CASCPTPQETQYF. Complete variable domain (other parts from reference TRBV7-2 and TRBJ2-5): GAGVSQSPSNKVTEKGKDVELRCDPISGHTALYWYRQSLGQGLEFLIYFQGNSAPDKSGLPSDRFSAERTGGSVSTLTIQRTQQEDSAVYLCASCPTPQETQYFGPGTRLLVL.

This clonotype was seen at least ten times. The J gene is TRBJ2-4, the V gene TRBV7-2; no reliable D call. Trimming left V 5 bases short and J 0 bases short, with 14 bases between. The CDR3 consists of 16 residues. Germline V gene sequence: CDR1 SGHTA, CDR2 FQGNSA. CDR3 protein: CASSPRPPLAKNIQYF. CDR3 bases: TGTGCCAGCAGCCCCCGGCCCCCGCTAGCCAAAAACATTCAGTACTTC.

The table lists this clonotype with many counts. The V and J genes are TRBV7-2 and TRBJ2-7; 9 bases agree with TRBD1. V was pared by 1 base and J by 1 base, with 5 bases of the junction left unmatched. The CDR3 consists of 16 residues. The germline V gene has CDR1 SGHTA and CDR2 FQGNSA. The CDR3 loop is CASSLVGTGISYEQYF. CDR3 nucleotides: TGTGCCAGCAGCTTAGTTGGGACAGGGATATCCTACGAGCAGTACTTC.